The sequence of this T cell receptor (beta chain) was determined in a study of T cells expressing NK-cell markers. The overall study: Cells sorted as CD3+CD56+NKG2C+, CD3+CD56+NKG2C- and CD3+CD56-NKG2C+ T cells supplied the TCR beta repertoires. There were seven HCMV-seropositive donors and one seronegative donor among the eight sequenced. The study, taken as a whole, reports: Topping the CD3+CD56-NKG2C+ fraction as well were these clonotypes, in several donors. Dominant NKG2C+ clonotypes were found to form about 1.0-8% of CD8+ T cells in several donors.

The CDR3 contains 15 residues. CDR1 and CDR2 (germline): MNHEY, SVGAGI. For this clonotype: Its antigen is currently unknown.

For each CDR3 protein, TCRdb gives one entry from its re-call of the 5' RACE reads, without DNA. The sample's table shows about 160,000 distinct CDR3 sequences. The clonotype originates from a man aged 18 to 69 in good health. Sequenced material: blood T cells: a sorted CD56 or NKG2C T cell subset, CD4+ or CD8+ T cells, or bulk PBMC T cells (not recorded which). The chain links TRBV6-5 to TRBJ2-3. The CDR3: CASSSRASPTDTQYF.